The 31 T cell receptor beta chains in this list originate from one sample, sequenced in a study of CD8+ T cells in alopecia areata. Reverse transcribed after extraction, RNA yielded cDNA as the sequencing template. Data came from immunoSEQ multiplex PCR; TCRdb stores just in-frame clones and leaves some out. The table records 170,000 or so clones, 59% of them present only once. The sequenced sample was CD4+ T cells sorted from blood, obtained at week 0. These receptors were collected from a human donor with alopecia areata.

This clone was seen a few times. The chain uses TRBV5-6 and TRBJ1-4, with 9 nucleotides matching TRBD1. The CDR3 covers 15 residues. V lost 1 base and J lost 7; bases outside the gene matches: 5. Germline assignment: CDR1 SGHDT and CDR2 YYEEEE. CDR3 sequence reads: CASSLPGTGTEKLFF. The CDR3 region has the DNA TGTGCCAGCAGCTTGCCCGGGACAGGGACTGAAAAACTGTTTTTT.

The CDR3 DNA sequence: TGTGCCAGCTATAATGGAGATACGCAGTATTTT. It is translated as CASYNGDTQYF. V usage is TRBV6-5 and J usage is TRBJ2-3; D uncertain. The CDR3 spans 11 residues. CDR1 and CDR2 (germline): MNHEY, SVGAGI. The V and J ends lost 8 bases and 5 bases respectively, with 8 bases between them.

This chain connects TRBV5-1 to TRBJ1-1, with 7 bases matching TRBD1. Germline CDR1 is SGHRS and CDR2 is YFSETQ. The CDR3 loop spans 15 amino acids. V trimming: 0 bases; J trimming: 2 bases; junction bases outside the gene matches: 4. CDR3 residues: CASSLVGQRNTEAFF. The DNA of the CDR3 is TGCGCCAGCAGCTTGGTGGGACAGAGAAACACTGAAGCTTTCTTT.

There are a few counts of this clone. V usage is TRBV7-9 and J usage is TRBJ1-2, with D possibly being TRBD1 (5 bases). V lost 3 bases, J lost 6 bases, and 14 bases lay in between. The germline CDR1 and CDR2 sequences are SEHNR and FQNEAQ (reference sequence). This CDR3 is 14 amino acids long. The CDR3 sequence is CASSLAQGENGYTF. In DNA form, the CDR3 reads TGTGCCAGCAGCTTGGCGCAGGGTGAGAATGGCTACACCTTC.

This clone came up a few times. V is TRBV27 and J is TRBJ1-1, with a possible D match to TRBD1 (5 bases). Trimming shortened V by 1 base and J by 4 bases, and 10 bases separated the two germline ends. CDR1 is MNHEY, CDR2 SMNVEV, per germline (reference sequence). There are 14 residues in the CDR3. For the CDR3, the DNA is TGTGCCAGCAGTTTATTGGGGCTGGGCACTGAAGCTTTCTTT. The encoded protein is CASSLLGLGTEAFF.

V is TRBV6-6 and J is TRBJ1-2; 7 nucleotides match TRBD1. The V and J ends lost 0 bases and 5 bases, in that order; junction bases with no gene match: 3. CDR3 size: 14 residues. In germline, CDR1 is MNHNY, CDR2 SVGAGI (reference sequence). The CDR3 sequence is CASSYSGQNYGYTF. Here the CDR3 DNA reads TGTGCCAGCAGTTACTCGGGACAGAATTATGGCTACACCTTC.

The chain recombines TRBV6-1 with TRBJ2-7; D is ambiguous. CDR1 is MNHNS and CDR2 is SASEGT in the germline V gene. The CDR3 has 13 amino acids. Trimming cost V 5 bases and J 4 bases, with 12 bases left between them. The CDR3 DNA is TGTGCCAGCAGTTCCGCACAGAGGTACGAGCAGTACTTC. As protein: CASSSAQRYEQYF.

This chain joins TRBV5-6 and TRBJ1-6, with D maybe TRBD1 (5 bases). Deletions cut 2 bases from V and 10 bases from J, with 13 bases between. Germline V gene sequence: CDR1 SGHDT, CDR2 YYEEEE. CDR3 length equals 14 residues. The CDR3 protein is CASSFRQGESPLHF. CDR3 in DNA: TGTGCCAGCAGCTTCCGGCAGGGAGAGTCACCCCTCCACTTT.

The chain carries TRBV29-1 and TRBJ2-5; tentatively, D is TRBD1 or TRBD2 (5 bases each). The J call could be wrong; TRBJ2-7 is a better fit for the DNA end. Germline CDR1 SQVTM, CDR2 ANQGSEA. This CDR3 is 16 amino acids long. Here the CDR3 DNA reads TGCAGCGTTGTTTCTCCTAGGGGACGGAGCTCCTACGAGCAGTACTTC. The encoded protein is CSVVSPRGRSSYEQYF.

This clone was seen more than once but under ten times. The chain joins TRBV30 to TRBJ2-2; 9 bases line up with TRBD1. There are 13 residues in the CDR3. The junction had 1 base not matched to a gene; V was cut back by 3 bases and J by 5 bases. In germline, CDR1 is GTSNPN, CDR2 SVGIG (reference sequence). CDR3 in DNA: TGTGCCTGGAGACAGGGGGCGACCGGGGAGCTGTTTTTT. Translating it yields CAWRQGATGELFF.

This clone was seen a few times. The CDR3 sequence: CASSDGLYTDTQYF. The CDR3 DNA reads as TGTGCCAGCAGCGACGGCCTCTACACAGATACGCAGTATTTT. The chain combines TRBV9 with TRBJ2-3; D is undetermined. Germline V gene data show CDR1 as SGDLS and CDR2 as YYNGEE. The CDR3 has 14 amino acids. V was pared by 3 bases and J by 2 bases, with 10 bases between.

The rearrangement links TRBV30 to TRBJ1-2; weak D call: TRBD1 (6 bases). Trimming cost V 2 bases and J 5 bases, with 9 bases left between them. This CDR3 is built from 12 residues. In germline, CDR1 is GTSNPN, CDR2 SVGIG (reference sequence). The CDR3 DNA reads TGTGCCTGGAGTCCAGGGGCGTATGGCTACACCTTC. Translation: CAWSPGAYGYTF.

The chain couples TRBV6-5 to TRBJ1-1; D is unresolved. CDR1 MNHEY and CDR2 SVGAGI come from the germline V gene. The CDR3 runs to 12 residues. The ends were cut back, 7 bases at V and 3 bases at J, with 9 bases in the middle. The CDR3 is CASTLTDTEAFF. The DNA for the CDR3 is TGTGCCAGCACCCTGACGGACACTGAAGCTTTCTTT.

This CDR3 is CSVEDNRGSYNEQFF. The CDR3 DNA follows: TGCAGCGTTGAAGATAACAGGGGATCCTACAATGAGCAGTTCTTC. This chain links TRBV29-1 with TRBJ2-1; the match to TRBD1 covers 7 bases. The CDR3 spans 15 residues. Looked up from germline, CDR1 is SQVTM and CDR2 is ANQGSEA. The ends lost 0 bases at V and 1 base at J; junction bases unmatched: 3.

The chain combines TRBV7-2 with TRBJ1-6, with D unclear. CDR1 and CDR2 from the germline V gene are SGHTA and FQGNSA. This CDR3 has 16 amino acids. Between the trimmed V and J ends, which lost 5 bases and 4 bases, there was a span of 15 bases. This chain's CDR3 is CASSPAVSQYNSPLHF. CDR3 sequence (DNA): TGTGCCAGCAGCCCGGCCGTCTCGCAGTATAATTCACCCCTCCACTTT. Looking up the rest from reference TRBV7-2 and TRBJ1-6 gives the full variable domain: GAGVSQSPSNKVTEKGKDVELRCDPISGHTALYWYRQSLGQGLEFLIYFQGNSAPDKSGLPSDRFSAERTGGSVSTLTIQRTQQEDSAVYLCASSPAVSQYNSPLHFGNGTRLTVT.

CDR3 in DNA: TGTGCCAGCAGCCGAGGGGCTAGCGACCAAGAGACCCAGTACTTC. Its protein is CASSRGASDQETQYF. The chain links TRBV5-6 to TRBJ2-5; weak D call: TRBD2 (6 bases). This CDR3 is 15 amino acids long. Germline loops: CDR1 SGHDT, CDR2 YYEEEE. Trimming removed 4 bases at V and 0 bases at J, with 13 bases between.

The chain employs TRBV7-9 and TRBJ1-2; 12 nucleotides align to TRBD1. In germline, CDR1 is SEHNR, CDR2 FQNEAQ (reference sequence). This CDR3 comprises 14 residues. J lost 7 bases, V lost 5 bases, and 5 bases had no gene match. CDR3: CASSPRDRGPGYTF. CDR3 DNA: TGTGCCAGCAGCCCCCGGGACAGGGGGCCTGGCTACACCTTC.

The genes are TRBV6-5 and TRBJ1-1; D not certain. Trimming removed 8 bases from V and 6 bases from J, with 16 bases in between. The CDR3 has 13 amino acids. Germline V gives CDR1 MNHEY, CDR2 SVGAGI. CDR3 DNA sequence: TGTGCCAGCGCAGCACCAAGCCATCCTGAAGCTTTCTTT. This sequence encodes CASAAPSHPEAFF.

A few counts support this clone. The chain carries TRBV10-3 and TRBJ1-2; 12 nucleotides agree with TRBD1. J was trimmed by 7 bases and V by 5 bases; bases with no gene match: 8. The CDR3 is 15 residues long. Germline V CDR1 and CDR2: ENHRY, SYGVKD. CDR3 DNA: TGTGCCATCAGTTTACCGGGACAGGGGGCCAGTGGCTACACCTTC. Encoded protein: CAISLPGQGASGYTF.

This chain connects TRBV29-1 to TRBJ2-1, with a possible D match to TRBD1 (6 bases). Germline V gene sequence: CDR1 SQVTM, CDR2 ANQGSEA. V was cut by 2 bases and J by 6 bases, with 17 bases left in between. The CDR3 has 15 amino acids. The CDR3 sequence: CSVELGQGLGNEQFF. DNA for the CDR3: TGCAGCGTTGAACTAGGGCAGGGGCTTGGCAATGAGCAGTTCTTC.

This clone showed up just once. The chain has TRBV19 and TRBJ2-7, with TRBD1 matching 8 bases. This CDR3 comprises 16 residues. With V trimmed by 1 base and J by 5 bases, 10 bases remained unmatched. Per germline, CDR1 LNHDA and CDR2 SQIVND (reference sequence). The CDR3 reads CASSIVSQGAWNEQYF. In DNA, the CDR3 is TGTGCCAGTAGTATAGTCTCCCAGGGGGCTTGGAACGAGCAGTACTTC.

The rearrangement joins TRBV27 to TRBJ1-5, with D tentatively TRBD1 (5 bases). V lost 3 bases and J lost 2, with 14 bases in between. Per the germline V gene, CDR1 is MNHEY and CDR2 is SMNVEV (reference sequence). The CDR3 is 16 residues long. The CDR3 reads CASSFGRAGGNQPQHF. CDR3 nucleotide sequence: TGTGCCAGCAGTTTTGGGAGGGCGGGGGGCAATCAGCCCCAGCATTTT.

V gene TRBV5-1 combines with J gene TRBJ2-7; a weak D match, TRBD1 (5 bases). V gave up 1 base and J gave up 6 bases, with 17 bases separating them. The CDR3 extends over 15 amino acids. Germline V gene sequence: CDR1 SGHRS, CDR2 YFSETQ. CDR3 nucleotide sequence: TGCGCCAGCAGCTTGCATTTCACGCAGGGCACCGAGCAGTACTTC. Its protein product is CASSLHFTQGTEQYF.

The chain has TRBV29-1 and TRBJ1-5; a possible D gene is TRBD1 (5 bases). The CDR3 runs to 13 residues. CDR1 is SQVTM, CDR2 ANQGSEA, per germline. Trimming removed 5 bases from V and 2 bases from J, with 10 bases in between. CDR3 in amino acids: CSVQGDGNQPQHF. The CDR3 nucleotides are TGCAGCGTTCAAGGGGACGGCAATCAGCCCCAGCATTTT.

The V gene is TRBV7-2, the J gene TRBJ2-7; D is undetermined. CDR1 and CDR2 (germline): SGHTA, FQGNSA. Trimming left V 4 bases short and J 3 bases short, with 7 bases between. This CDR3 comprises 12 residues. In DNA form, the CDR3 reads TGTGCCAGCAGCTCATACAGCTACGAGCAGTACTTC. It encodes CASSSYSYEQYF.

This chain links TRBV4-1 with TRBJ1-2; D gene unclear. Germline CDR1 and CDR2: MGHRA and YSYEKL. Between the trimmed V and J ends, which lost 0 bases and 6 bases, there was a span of 14 bases. This CDR3 contains 15 residues. The CDR3 coding sequence is TGCGCCAGCAGCCAAGATTTCGGGTTTTGGGATGGCTACACCTTC. Its translation is CASSQDFGFWDGYTF.

The V and J genes are TRBV5-1 and TRBJ2-7; D gene ambiguous. The CDR3 is 13 residues long. The V gene lost 0 bases and the J gene lost 5 bases, with 9 bases spanning the gap. In germline, CDR1 is SGHRS, CDR2 YFSETQ. CDR3 region: CASSLGSYDEQYF. CDR3 nucleotides: TGCGCCAGCAGCTTGGGGTCTTACGACGAGCAGTACTTC. The complete variable domain, with remaining parts taken from reference TRBV5-1 and TRBJ2-7, reads KAGVTQTPRYLIKTRGQQVTLSCSPISGHRSVSWYQQTPGQGLQFLFEYFSETQRNKGNFPGRFSGRQFSNSRSEMNVSTLELGDSALYLCASSLGSYDEQYFGPGTRLTVT.

The CDR3: CASAWTSFQNIQYF. CDR3 in DNA: TGTGCCAGCGCCTGGACTAGCTTCCAAAACATTCAGTACTTC. The chain uses TRBV27 and TRBJ2-4, with 8 positions matching TRBD2. The CDR3 totals 14 residues. Germline V gene lookup returns CDR1 MNHEY and CDR2 SMNVEV (reference sequence). After removal of 8 bases from V and 5 bases from J, the junction contained 8 bases not matched to a gene.

This clone showed up just a few times. This chain links TRBV29-1 with TRBJ1-1; 8 nucleotides line up with TRBD1. The ends lost 5 bases at V and 7 bases at J; junction bases unmatched: 6. Germline CDR1 SQVTM, CDR2 ANQGSEA. The CDR3 spans 12 residues. The CDR3 DNA follows: TGCAGCGTTCGAACAGGGGGGCGTGAAGCTTTCTTT. Its protein is CSVRTGGREAFF.

The chain joins TRBV25-1 to TRBJ2-7, with TRBD1 matching 12 bases. CDR3 length: 17 amino acids. Germline CDR1 MGHDK, CDR2 SYGVNS. Losses at the gene ends were 4 bases for V and 3 bases for J; bases not matched to a gene: 10. CDR3 coding DNA: TGTGCCAGCAGTGCCGGGACAGGGGGCCCCCTGGTCTACGAGCAGTACTTC. Its translation: CASSAGTGGPLVYEQYF.

The rearrangement links TRBV29-1 to TRBJ2-7; a weak D match, TRBD2 (5 bases). The CDR3 loop spans 13 amino acids. CDR1 and CDR2 from the germline V gene are SQVTM and ANQGSEA. Trimming stripped 4 bases from V and 2 bases from J, with 12 bases between. The chain's CDR3 is CSVVFWETYEQYF. The CDR3 nucleotides are TGCAGCGTTGTATTTTGGGAGACCTACGAGCAGTACTTC.